Sequencing of this T cell receptor beta chain was carried out in a study of Tregs in tolerant kidney transplant recipients. Study-level points and caveats: For some patients, primers changed over time, blocking nucleotide-level comparison. Tregs expanded with activated donor B cells seemed most donor-specific. Findings come from small patient numbers and require larger validation.

The germline V gene has CDR1 MNHEY and CDR2 SVGAGI. The V end was cut by 10 bases, the J end by 2 bases, with 16 bases between. CDR3 length equals 14 residues. On this clone: Antigen specificity is unknown.

Thawed PBMCs were FACS-sorted into unstimulated CD4+CD25+CD127- regulatory T cells, CD4+CD25- non-regulatory cells, CD4 and CD8 cells. Libraries were prepared by immunoSEQ multiplex PCR; TCRdb keeps only in-frame clonotypes and omits some of them. Here the sample spans tens of thousands of clones, around 93% being singletons. This chain links TRBV6-5 with TRBJ2-3, with D hard to call. The TCR comes from a human donor who received a combined kidney and bone marrow transplant. Sequencing used Tregs from blood, obtained before the transplant. The CDR3 reads CATLPRRSTDTQYF. DNA for the CDR3: TGTGCCACCCTCCCCAGACGGTCCACAGATACGCAGTATTTT.